This T cell receptor beta chain was captured in a study of blood T cell repertoires in COVID-19. Overall study: The cDNA or gDNA used as material had been derived from T cells, B-cell-depleted T cells, or PBMCs.

This clone was counted between two and nine times. In the original workflow: Amplification of reference gene primers provided the estimated nucleated cell counts. Sequencing was performed with immunoSEQ multiplex PCR; in TCRdb, only in-frame clones are kept and a portion is missing. V, J and clone size were drawn from that table, and D and trimming were deduced from the DNA. The table has a few hundred thousand clones, around 90% seen once; the top ten hold 2% to 2.5%. V lost 5 bases, J lost 4 bases, and 11 bases lay in between. Germline CDR1 reads LNHDA; CDR2 reads SQIVND (reference sequence). The CDR3 sequence is 14 residues long.

The chain uses TRBV19 and TRBJ1-4, with no clear D. The sequencing input was peripheral blood. The TCR sequence derives from a woman aged 55-69 years with COVID-19, enrolled during active disease. The CDR3, as DNA: TGTGCCAGTAGTGGGGAGCGGTTTAATGAAAAACTGTTTTTT. As protein: CASSGERFNEKLFF.